These 14 T cell receptor beta chains originate from one sample sequenced in a study of blood T cells in healthy people across ages. A sample-barcoded 5' primer and a J-beta primer mix were used in a second PCR of roughly 7 to 12 cycles. TCRdb re-called the 5' RACE reads with MiXCR, one entry per CDR3 protein. The table shows about 1.8 million distinct CDR3 sequences, with around 48% occurring only once. Material: blood. The source of these receptors is a woman aged 40 to 49 in good health.

The genes are TRBV20-1 and TRBJ1-2; D not certain. This CDR3 is built from 10 residues. Germline V gene lookup returns CDR1 DFQATT and CDR2 SNEGSKA (reference sequence). Trimming cost V 6 bases and J 8 bases, with 10 bases left between them. CDR3 loop: CSAGFEGYTF. The CDR3 DNA is TGCAGTGCGGGTTTTGAGGGCTACACCTTC.

This clonotype was counted at least ten times. The rearrangement uses TRBV27 and TRBJ2-6; 7 bases map to TRBD1. V lost 4 bases, J lost 6 bases, and 3 bases stayed unmatched. Germline CDR1 reads MNHEY; CDR2 reads SMNVEV (reference sequence). CDR3 length equals 14 residues. CDR3 in amino acids: CASSYGTEANVLTF. The CDR3 DNA is TGTGCCAGCAGTTACGGGACAGAGGCCAACGTCCTGACTTTC.

The rearrangement joins TRBV6-6 to TRBJ2-5; 13 bases map to TRBD2. CDR1 and CDR2 from the germline V gene are MNHNY and SVGAGI (reference sequence). V was pared by 4 bases and J by 3 bases, with 5 bases of the junction left unmatched. The CDR3 totals 16 residues. CDR3 nucleotides: TGTGCCAGCAGTTCGAAGGGACTAGCGGGGAAAGAGACCCAGTACTTC. This codes for CASSSKGLAGKETQYF.

As regards this clonotype: It is unclear where the CDR3 begins or ends on the DNA, so no DNA is shown, and the CDR3 is as TCRdb lists it. V gene TRBV29-1 combines with J gene TRBJ2-5; the table's D call, TRBD1, was not checked against the DNA. The germline V gene has CDR1 SQVTM and CDR2 ANQGSEA. From its first to its last residue, the CDR3 has 12 amino acids. This CDR3 reads CSVGPGSETRYF.

The genes are TRBV20-1 and TRBJ1-2, with no clear D. The ends were cut back, 0 bases at V and 4 bases at J, with 15 bases in the middle. The CDR3 is 15 residues long. Germline loops: CDR1 DFQATT, CDR2 SNEGSKA (reference sequence). The CDR3 protein is CSARDLVGVGYGYTF. The DNA for the CDR3 is TGCAGTGCTAGAGATCTAGTTGGAGTGGGCTATGGCTACACCTTC.

This clonotype occurred a few times. V usage is TRBV25-1 and J usage is TRBJ2-3, with 9 bases that match TRBD2. The CDR3 runs to 15 residues. V shed 6 bases, J shed 3 bases, and the junction held 7 bases outside the gene matches. The germline CDR1 and CDR2 sequences are MGHDK and SYGVNS. CDR3: CASSAGGGLTDTQYF. Written as DNA, the CDR3 is TGTGCCAGCAGCGCGGGGGGGGGTCTGACAGATACGCAGTATTTT.

V is TRBV7-6 and J is TRBJ2-3; 8 bases are shared with TRBD1. CDR3 size: 15 residues. J lost 0 bases, V lost 6 bases, and 5 bases had no gene match. The germline V gene encodes CDR1 SGHVS and CDR2 FNYEAQ. The CDR3 nucleotides are TGTGCCAGCAGATCGTGGACAGGGAGCACAGATACGCAGTATTTT. Translating gives CASRSWTGSTDTQYF.

This clonotype was counted ten times or more. This chain joins TRBV7-2 and TRBJ2-3; D gene unclear. V lost 0 bases, J lost 0 bases, and 4 bases lay in between. Germline CDR1 reads SGHTA; CDR2 reads FQGNSA. The CDR3 runs 14 residues. CDR3 sequence reads: CASSLAKSTDTQYF. CDR3 sequence (DNA): TGTGCCAGCAGCTTAGCGAAGAGCACAGATACGCAGTATTTT.

About this clonotype: A single base separates this from a much larger clone, so it may be a read error. This chain joins TRBV3-1 and TRBJ2-3; 9 nucleotides agree with TRBD2. The CDR3 has 16 residues. V lost 3 bases to trimming and J lost 4 bases; unmatched junction nucleotides: 8. The germline gives CDR1 LGHDT, CDR2 YNNKEL (reference sequence). The CDR3 region is CASSQVIAGDSDTQYF. CDR3 coding DNA: TGTGCCAGCAGCCAGGTGATAGCGGGGGATTCAGATACGCAGTATTTT.

The chain has TRBV3-1 and TRBJ1-1; D not certain. Trimming left V 0 bases short and J 7 bases short, with 12 bases between. CDR3 size: 14 residues. Germline CDR1 and CDR2: LGHDT and YNNKEL (reference sequence). The DNA of the CDR3 is TGTGCCAGCAGCCAAGACCCAAAGAGCTTTGAAGCTTTCTTT. It yields the protein CASSQDPKSFEAFF. The full variable domain, with the rest looked up from reference TRBV3-1 and TRBJ1-1, is DTAVSQTPKYLVTQMGNDKSIKCEQNLGHDTMYWYKQDSKKFLKIMFSYNNKELIINETVPNRFSPKSPDKAHLNLHINSLELGDSAVYFCASSQDPKSFEAFFGQGTRLTVV.

This clonotype showed up just a few times. The rearrangement joins TRBV10-3 to TRBJ2-7, with D possibly matching TRBD1 (5 bases). Looked up from germline, CDR1 is ENHRY and CDR2 is SYGVKD. CDR3 length equals 15 residues. Trimming took 0 bases from V and 2 from J, leaving 11 bases between them. The CDR3 bases are TGTGCCATCAGTGAGTCGACAGCTGAGACCTACGAGCAGTACTTC. Translated, it gives CAISESTAETYEQYF.

The chain is built from TRBV14 and TRBJ2-1, with D unresolved. CDR3 length: 15 amino acids. From germline, CDR1 is SGHDN and CDR2 FVKESK. V lost 1 base and J lost 3, with 10 bases in between. This chain's CDR3 is CASSQGRAFYNEQFF. CDR3 coding DNA: TGTGCCAGCAGCCAAGGCCGGGCGTTCTACAATGAGCAGTTCTTC.

The chain uses TRBV6-2 or TRBV6-3 and TRBJ2-5, with a possible D match to TRBD1 (6 bases). Trimming removed 6 bases from V and 11 bases from J, with 10 bases in between. The CDR3 extends over 10 amino acids. Germline CDR1 and CDR2: MNHEY and SVGEGT. The CDR3 DNA sequence: TGTGCCAGCAGCTCAGGGGTTCAGTACTTC. Translating gives CASSSGVQYF.

The gene calls are TRBV15 and TRBJ1-6; perhaps TRBD1 as D (6 bases). CDR1 and CDR2 from the germline V gene are LNHNV and YYDKDF (reference sequence). The CDR3 has 15 amino acids. V lost 5 bases, J lost 5 bases, and 13 bases lay in between. The CDR3 DNA is TGTGCCACCAGCCGCAAAGGACAGAATAATTCACCCCTCCACTTT. This translates into CATSRKGQNNSPLHF.